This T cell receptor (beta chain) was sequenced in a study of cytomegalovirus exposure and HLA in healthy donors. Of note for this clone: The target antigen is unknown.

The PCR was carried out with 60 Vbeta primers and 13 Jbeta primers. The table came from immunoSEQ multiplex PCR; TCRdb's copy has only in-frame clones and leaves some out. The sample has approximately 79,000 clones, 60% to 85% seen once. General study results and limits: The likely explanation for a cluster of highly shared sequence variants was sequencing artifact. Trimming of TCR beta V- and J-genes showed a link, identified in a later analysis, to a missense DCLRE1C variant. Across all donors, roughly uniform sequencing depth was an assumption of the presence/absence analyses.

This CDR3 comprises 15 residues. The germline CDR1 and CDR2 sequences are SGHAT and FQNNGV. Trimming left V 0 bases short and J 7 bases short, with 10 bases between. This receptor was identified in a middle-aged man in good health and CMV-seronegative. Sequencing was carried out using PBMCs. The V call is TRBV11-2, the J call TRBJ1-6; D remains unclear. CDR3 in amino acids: CASSLEPGSNSPLHF. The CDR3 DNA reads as TGTGCCAGCAGCTTAGAGCCAGGATCCAATTCACCCCTCCACTTT. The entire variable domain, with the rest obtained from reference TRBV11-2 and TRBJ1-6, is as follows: EAGVAQSPRYKIIEKRQSVAFWCNPISGHATLYWYQQILGQGPKLLIQFQNNGVVDDSQLPKDRFSAERLKGVDSTLKIQPAKLEDSAVYLCASSLEPGSNSPLHFGNGTRLTVT.